Listed below are T cell receptor beta chains from one sample, sequenced in a study of spatial heterogeneity in lung cancer. In TCRdb, the 5' RACE reads were re-called with MiXCR into one record per CDR3 protein. The sample carries approximately 93,000 distinct CDR3 sequences, just under 20% recorded once. The sample consisted of PBMCs, taken at follow-up. These receptors came from a male donor with early-stage non-small cell lung cancer. Each CDR3 is given with its conserved first and last residue.

CASSFVVPYEQYF | TRBJ2-7 | TRBV12-3/TRBV12-4
CASSPSLAGGPGEQFF | TRBJ2-1 | TRBV7-2
CASRLNREVTEAFF | TRBJ1-1 | TRBV28
CASSLTSSRDQPQHF | TRBJ1-5 | TRBV7-2
CATSDTTTGFQYF | TRBJ2-4 | TRBV24-1
CASSLGAGKNIQYF | TRBJ2-4 | TRBV7-2
CASSEQVGGQPQHF | TRBJ1-5 | TRBV2
CASSSQGDTYNEQFF | TRBJ2-1 | TRBV27
CASSRTTGLYGYTF | TRBJ1-2 | TRBV19
CSARDGLNEKLFF | TRBJ1-4 | TRBV29-1
CASASGGLMYF | TRBJ2-3 | TRBV6-1
CASSQSNHTTWRSYEQYF | TRBJ2-7 | TRBV2